The next 21 T cell receptor beta chains were all read from a single sample in a study of blood T cell repertoires in COVID-19. Using immunoSEQ multiplex PCR, the repertoire was profiled, and TCRdb retains in-frame clones only, with some absent. The table has 70,000 or so clones, 75% to 90% seen once. The sample comprised peripheral blood. Every receptor here comes from a man aged 45-65 years with COVID-19, enrolled during active disease.

CDR3 sequence reads: CASSLQGWGDEQFF. The CDR3 nucleotides read TGTGCCAGTAGTCTACAGGGGTGGGGGGATGAGCAGTTCTTC. The genes are TRBV19 and TRBJ2-1, with D possibly TRBD1 on 7 matching bases. The length of the CDR3 is 14 residues. V dropped 5 bases and J dropped 8 bases, with 16 bases sitting between them. CDR1 is LNHDA, CDR2 SQIVND, per germline (reference sequence).

The rearrangement links TRBV28 to TRBJ1-2; D ambiguous. Germline V lookup: CDR1 MDHEN, CDR2 SYDVKM. The CDR3 contains 15 residues. V lost 2 bases to trimming and J lost 5 bases, with 15 bases between them. This CDR3 is CASSLLRTRGYGYTF. Here the CDR3 DNA reads TGTGCCAGCAGTTTACTGCGGACCCGGGGTTATGGCTACACCTTC.

The rearrangement uses TRBV7-2 and TRBJ2-1, with D possibly being TRBD2 (6 bases). The CDR3 runs 15 residues. Germline V gives CDR1 SGHTA, CDR2 FQGNSA. Deletions cut 5 bases from V and 14 bases from J, with 25 bases between. The CDR3 spells CASSQAQGGKESKFF. The CDR3 nucleotides read TGTGCCAGCAGCCAGGCGCAGGGAGGAAAAGAAAGCAAGTTCTTC.

The V and J genes are TRBV19 and TRBJ2-7; the match to TRBD1 covers 11 bases. The CDR3 sequence is 15 residues long. The germline CDR1 and CDR2 sequences are LNHDA and SQIVND (reference sequence). The junction had 3 bases not matched to a gene; V was cut back by 3 bases and J by 2 bases. The CDR3: CASSMGTGGTYEQYF. The DNA of the CDR3 is TGTGCCAGTAGTATGGGGACAGGGGGGACCTACGAGCAGTACTTC.

As concerns this clone: The junction and the germline gene differ at one end; a read error may be behind it. The chain is built from TRBV7-9 and TRBJ1-6; weak D call: TRBD1 (6 bases). The germline V gene encodes CDR1 SEHNR and CDR2 FQNEAQ (reference sequence). CDR3 length equals 15 residues. This CDR3 reads CASNLWAGDNSPLHF. In DNA form, the CDR3 reads TGTGCCAGCAACTTATGGGCAGGGGATAATTCACCCCTCCACTTT.

This clone was recorded a few times. The CDR3 DNA sequence: TGTGCCACCAGCAGAGATCCGAGCTATGATGGCTACACCTTC. This sequence encodes CATSRDPSYDGYTF. This chain joins TRBV15 and TRBJ1-2, with no clear D. V gave up 0 bases and J gave up 6 bases, with 11 bases separating them. CDR1 is LNHNV, CDR2 YYDKDF, per germline (reference sequence). The CDR3 sequence is 14 residues long.

V and J are TRBV28 and TRBJ2-7; TRBD2 matches 13 bases. Germline V CDR1 and CDR2: MDHEN, SYDVKM. The ends lost 3 bases at V and 7 bases at J; junction bases unmatched: 9. The CDR3 totals 16 residues. CDR3: CASSFSAGLAGREQYF. CDR3 nucleotide sequence: TGTGCCAGCAGTTTTAGTGCGGGACTAGCGGGACGAGAGCAGTACTTC. The full variable domain, rest sourced from reference TRBV28 and TRBJ2-7, is DVKVTQSSRYLVKRTGEKVFLECVQDMDHENMFWYRQDPGLGLRLIYFSYDVKMKEKGDIPEGYSVSREKKERFSLILESASTNQTSMYLCASSFSAGLAGREQYFGPGTRLTVT.

The rearrangement links TRBV7-2 to TRBJ1-5; D is unresolved. CDR3 length equals 13 residues. With 5 bases removed from V and 4 bases from J, the gap between germline ends came to 9 bases. Germline V gives CDR1 SGHTA, CDR2 FQGNSA. CDR3 in DNA: TGTGCCAGCAGCGGGCAGCTAAATCAGCCCCAGCATTTT. It yields the protein CASSGQLNQPQHF.

The chain is built from TRBV19 and TRBJ2-5; 9 positions match TRBD2. The CDR3 contains 13 residues. The germline CDR1 and CDR2 sequences are LNHDA and SQIVND (reference sequence). The V segment lost 6 bases and the J segment 9 bases; nucleotides outside the gene matches: 8. The CDR3 loop reads CASSDSGSRAQYF. The CDR3 DNA reads as TGTGCCAGTAGCGATAGCGGGAGCCGGGCCCAGTACTTC.

CDR3 bases: TGTGCCAGCAGTGAAGCCGGGGTCTTCGGCTACACCTTC. Amino acid sequence: CASSEAGVFGYTF. This chain joins TRBV6-1 and TRBJ1-2, with unresolved D. CDR1 is MNHNS, CDR2 SASEGT, per germline. Deletions cut 0 bases from V and 8 bases from J, with 10 bases between. The CDR3 is 13 amino acids.

This clone was counted between two and nine times. V gene TRBV3-1 (or the pseudogene TRBV3-2) combines with J gene TRBJ1-4; D call uncertain. This CDR3 comprises 13 residues. V shed 3 bases and J shed 8 bases, with 10 bases lying between them. The germline V gene has CDR1 LGHDT and CDR2 YNNKEL (reference sequence). CDR3 bases: TGTGCCAGCAGCCAGTTATCTTCCGAAAAACTGTTTTTT. Its protein is CASSQLSSEKLFF.

This sequence joins TRBV7-2 and TRBJ2-1; the match to TRBD2 covers 8 bases. V shed 0 bases, J shed 4 bases, and the junction held 8 bases outside the gene matches. This CDR3 comprises 17 residues. In germline, CDR1 is SGHTA, CDR2 FQGNSA. Here the CDR3 reads CASSLARTSPPYNEQFF. The CDR3 DNA sequence: TGTGCCAGCAGCTTAGCGCGGACTAGCCCCCCTTACAATGAGCAGTTCTTC.

This clone was counted a single time. V is TRBV5-5 and J is TRBJ1-1; D possibly corresponds to TRBD1 (5 bases). The length of the CDR3 is 14 residues. CDR1 is SGHKS, CDR2 YYEKEE, per germline (reference sequence). Deletions cut 4 bases from V and 1 base from J, with 11 bases between. DNA for the CDR3: TGTGCCAGCAGCATTCGAACAGGGAACACTGAAGCTTTCTTT. Protein sequence: CASSIRTGNTEAFF.

The chain employs TRBV28 and TRBJ1-2; D may be TRBD1 (5 bases). V lost 5 bases to trimming and J lost 3 bases, with 16 bases between them. Germline CDR1 and CDR2: MDHEN and SYDVKM. This CDR3 is 15 amino acids long. The CDR3 bases are TGTGCCAGCAGTCCAGGGAGGGTTGTCGACTATGGCTACACCTTC. This gives the protein CASSPGRVVDYGYTF.

This chain joins TRBV7-9 and TRBJ1-2, with 7 bases matching TRBD1. CDR3 length equals 14 residues. The germline CDR1 and CDR2 sequences are SEHNR and FQNEAQ (reference sequence). Trimming took 5 bases from V and 8 from J; bases not matched to a gene: 11. CDR3 residues: CASSPQGTAKGYTF. The CDR3 bases are TGTGCCAGCAGCCCGCAAGGGACAGCCAAAGGCTACACCTTC.

The genes are TRBV29-1 and TRBJ2-3, with D possibly being TRBD2 (6 bases). The CDR3 sequence is 10 residues long. Germline CDR1 is SQVTM and CDR2 is ANQGSEA. With 8 bases removed from V and 6 bases from J, the gap between germline ends came to 9 bases. CDR3 DNA sequence: TGCAGCTATCGGGGGGATACGCAGTATTTT. Amino acid sequence: CSYRGDTQYF.

This clone was recorded a few times. The rearrangement joins TRBV19 to TRBJ2-4; a possible D gene is TRBD1 (6 bases). The germline CDR1 and CDR2 sequences are LNHDA and SQIVND (reference sequence). The CDR3 is 17 residues long. Deletions cut 8 bases from V and 0 bases from J, with 20 bases between. The CDR3 region is CASHNNQGSLAKNIQYF. The CDR3 coding sequence is TGTGCCAGTCACAATAACCAGGGGTCGCTAGCCAAAAACATTCAGTACTTC. Full variable domain (rest looked up from reference TRBV19 and TRBJ2-4): DGGITQSPKYLFRKEGQNVTLSCEQNLNHDAMYWYRQDPGQGLRLIYYSQIVNDFQKGDIAEGYSVSREKKESFPLTVTSAQKNPTAFYLCASHNNQGSLAKNIQYFGAGTRLSVL.

Only a few counts were recorded for this clone. The gene calls are TRBV30 and TRBJ1-2; perhaps TRBD1 as D (5 bases). Trimming pared 1 base from V and 7 bases from J, leaving 16 bases between. Germline V gives CDR1 GTSNPN, CDR2 SVGIG (reference sequence). This CDR3 is built from 14 residues. The CDR3 here is CAWSAWSGEGGYTF. The CDR3 bases are TGTGCCTGGAGTGCCTGGTCGGGGGAAGGTGGCTACACCTTC. Combining the CDR3 with reference TRBV30 and TRBJ1-2 gives the whole variable domain SQTIHQWPATLVQPVGSPLSLECTVEGTSNPNLYWYRQAAGRGLQLLFYSVGIGQISSEVPQNLSASRPQDRQFILSSKKLLLSDSGFYLCAWSAWSGEGGYTFGSGTRLTVV.

The J gene is TRBJ2-3, the V gene TRBV29-1; D may be TRBD1 (6 bases). Trimming left V 6 bases short and J 5 bases short, with 12 bases between. This CDR3 region has 12 residues. Germline assignment: CDR1 SQVTM and CDR2 ANQGSEA. The CDR3 DNA follows: TGCAGCGTGGTGGACAGATTAGATACGCAGTATTTT. Its protein product is CSVVDRLDTQYF.

The J gene is TRBJ2-1, the V gene TRBV7-9; TRBD2 matches 9 bases. The length of the CDR3 is 14 residues. V gave up 3 bases and J gave up 7 bases; unmatched junction bases: 4. Germline V gene sequence: CDR1 SEHNR, CDR2 FQNEAQ (reference sequence). Here the CDR3 DNA reads TGTGCCAGCAGCTTCGGGACTAGCATTAATGAGCAGTTCTTC. It encodes CASSFGTSINEQFF.

The chain couples TRBV7-3 to TRBJ2-2; the D gene is possibly TRBD2 (5 bases). CDR3 length: 15 residues. V gave up 1 base and J gave up 1 base, with 7 bases separating them. Germline-derived CDR1 and CDR2 are SGHTA and FQGTGA. CDR3 nucleotides: TGTGCCAGCAGCTTAAGAGGGCAGAACACCGGGGAGCTGTTTTTT. The encoded protein is CASSLRGQNTGELFF.